The rows below give T cell receptor beta chains drawn from one sample of a study of long-term antiretroviral therapy in people with HIV. Sequenced by immunoSEQ multiplex PCR; TCRdb stores in-frame clones only, minus some. This table holds 20,000 or so clones, approximately 86% found once. This specimen consisted of unsorted PBMCs, obtained 2.1 years after starting antiretroviral therapy. These receptors all stem from a young man with HIV. Both conserved end residues are part of each CDR3. Fields, in order: CDR3 DNA, CDR3 protein, J gene, clone size, V gene, D gene. A D gene is named only where the DNA matches it firmly. Rows give clone size only sometimes, using once, few, many, or a class for an expanded clone.

CDR3nt: TGTGCCAGTAGTATAGAACTGGCAGGGGCCACTGAAGCTTTCTTT
CDR3aa: CASSIELAGATEAFF
j_gene: TRBJ1-1
abundance: -
v_gene: TRBV19
d_gene: -

CDR3nt: TGTGCCAGCAGTGACAGGGATGGAAATCAGCCCCAGCATTTT
CDR3aa: CASSDRDGNQPQHF
j_gene: TRBJ1-5
abundance: -
v_gene: TRBV6-5
d_gene: TRBD1

CDR3nt: TGTGCCAGCAGTCGGGACGGGAGCAATCAGCCCCAGCATTTT
CDR3aa: CASSRDGSNQPQHF
j_gene: TRBJ1-5
abundance: -
v_gene: TRBV27
d_gene: -

CDR3nt: TGCAGTGCGGATCAAGAGACCCAGTACTTC
CDR3aa: CSADQETQYF
j_gene: TRBJ2-5
abundance: -
v_gene: TRBV20-1
d_gene: -

CDR3nt: TGCGCCAGCAGCCAGGACAGCACTGAAGCTTTCTTT
CDR3aa: CASSQDSTEAFF
j_gene: TRBJ1-1
abundance: -
v_gene: TRBV4-1
d_gene: -

CDR3nt: TGTGCCAGCAGCGCACGACTAGCGGACGCTCGAGAGACCCAGTACTTC
CDR3aa: CASSARLADARETQYF
j_gene: TRBJ2-5
abundance: -
v_gene: TRBV7-2
d_gene: TRBD2

CDR3nt: TGTGCCATCAGTGAGCTAGCGGGAGAAGATACGCAGTATTTT
CDR3aa: CAISELAGEDTQYF
j_gene: TRBJ2-3
abundance: few
v_gene: TRBV10-3
d_gene: TRBD2

CDR3nt: TGTGCCAGCAGTCCGGGTAGTGACAGCCGAGATTTT
CDR3aa: CASSPGSDSRDF
j_gene: TRBJ1-5
abundance: once
v_gene: TRBV6-1
d_gene: -

CDR3nt: TGTGCCAGCAGCTTCGCAGGGGGCGAGGGTGGCTACACCTTC
CDR3aa: CASSFAGGEGGYTF
j_gene: TRBJ1-2
abundance: few
v_gene: TRBV7-9
d_gene: TRBD1

CDR3nt: TGTGCCAGCAGCTTATTCCCCGGCTGGACCTACGAGCAGTACTTC
CDR3aa: CASSLFPGWTYEQYF
j_gene: TRBJ2-7
abundance: -
v_gene: TRBV5-6
d_gene: -

CDR3nt: TGTGCCAGCAGTGAGGGACAGGTCGTACCCCAGCATTTT
CDR3aa: CASSEGQVVPQHF
j_gene: TRBJ1-5
abundance: once
v_gene: TRBV6-1
d_gene: TRBD1

CDR3nt: TGTGCCAGTAGTACCGACAGGGTAAACTACGAGCAGTACTTC
CDR3aa: CASSTDRVNYEQYF
j_gene: TRBJ2-7
abundance: -
v_gene: TRBV19
d_gene: TRBD1

CDR3nt: TGCGCCAGCAGCCCCCTGACTAGCGCGGCTCAAGAGACCCAGTACTTC
CDR3aa: CASSPLTSAAQETQYF
j_gene: TRBJ2-5
abundance: -
v_gene: TRBV4-3
d_gene: TRBD2

CDR3nt: TGTGCCAGCAGCCGTAGGCGTGAGACAGGGGAAGAAGAGCAGTACTTC
CDR3aa: CASSRRRETGEEEQYF
j_gene: TRBJ2-7
abundance: -
v_gene: TRBV6-6
d_gene: TRBD1

CDR3nt: TGTGCCAGTAGTATAGTTGGAGTGAACTACACCTTC
CDR3aa: CASSIVGVNYTF
j_gene: TRBJ1-2
abundance: -
v_gene: TRBV19
d_gene: -

CDR3nt: TGTGCCAGCAGCTCTGCCGGCTGGAGCTCCTATAATTCACCCCTCCACTTT
CDR3aa: CASSSAGWSSYNSPLHF
j_gene: TRBJ1-6
abundance: -
v_gene: TRBV5-4
d_gene: -

CDR3nt: TGTGCCAGCAGCTTTGGACAGGGGGTTACCTACGAGCAGTACTTC
CDR3aa: CASSFGQGVTYEQYF
j_gene: TRBJ2-7
abundance: -
v_gene: TRBV9
d_gene: TRBD1

CDR3nt: TGTGCCACCCGGACAGGGGTTGGGACTGAAGCTTTCTTT
CDR3aa: CATRTGVGTEAFF
j_gene: TRBJ1-1
abundance: -
v_gene: TRBV2
d_gene: TRBD1

CDR3nt: TGTGCCAGCAGCTCCCTAGCTACTATATCCTACGAGCAGTACTTC
CDR3aa: CASSSLATISYEQYF
j_gene: TRBJ2-7
abundance: -
v_gene: TRBV13
d_gene: -

CDR3nt: TGCGCCAGCAGAGGCGTCCCTCTGAACGAGCAGTACTTC
CDR3aa: CASRGVPLNEQYF
j_gene: TRBJ2-7
abundance: -
v_gene: TRBV5-1
d_gene: -

CDR3nt: TGTGCCAGCAGAAAAACAGGGTTTCCCCTACTCTACGAGCAGTACTTC
CDR3aa: CASRKTGFPLLYEQYF
j_gene: TRBJ2-7
abundance: -
v_gene: TRBV6-6
d_gene: -

CDR3nt: TGCGCCAGCAGCCAAGATACCGCAGGGGACACCATATATTTT
CDR3aa: CASSQDTAGDTIYF
j_gene: TRBJ1-3
abundance: -
v_gene: TRBV4-3
d_gene: -

CDR3nt: TGTGCCAGCAGCTTAGGGGGGGACCCCGGCATCTATGGCTACACCTTC
CDR3aa: CASSLGGDPGIYGYTF
j_gene: TRBJ1-2
abundance: -
v_gene: TRBV7-3
d_gene: -

CDR3nt: TGTGCCAGCAGCTTTCCACCGGGACTAGTAACAGATACGCAGTATTTT
CDR3aa: CASSFPPGLVTDTQYF
j_gene: TRBJ2-3
abundance: -
v_gene: TRBV7-8
d_gene: TRBD2

CDR3nt: TGTGCCAGCAGCTTAGGTTTGGGCGGTAACTATGGCTACACCTTC
CDR3aa: CASSLGLGGNYGYTF
j_gene: TRBJ1-2
abundance: -
v_gene: TRBV7-9
d_gene: -

CDR3nt: TGTGCCAGCAGCTCCCCTCAGGGGGCCTCTGAAGCTTTCTTT
CDR3aa: CASSSPQGASEAFF
j_gene: TRBJ1-1
abundance: -
v_gene: TRBV13
d_gene: TRBD1

CDR3nt: TGTGCCAGCAGTCGCTTAGCGGAAGCAACTGGGAATGAGCAGTTCTTC
CDR3aa: CASSRLAEATGNEQFF
j_gene: TRBJ2-1
abundance: -
v_gene: TRBV16
d_gene: -

CDR3nt: TGTGCCAGCTCACCGGGAACGAGTGGAAACACCATATATTTT
CDR3aa: CASSPGTSGNTIYF
j_gene: TRBJ1-3
abundance: -
v_gene: TRBV18
d_gene: -

CDR3nt: TGTGCCAGCAGTTACTCCTCGGGGGATAGCAATCAGCCCCAGCATTTT
CDR3aa: CASSYSSGDSNQPQHF
j_gene: TRBJ1-5
abundance: -
v_gene: TRBV6-5
d_gene: -

CDR3nt: TGTGCCAGCAGCGTAGAAGGGGGCGCTGGGGCCAACGTCCTGACTTTC
CDR3aa: CASSVEGGAGANVLTF
j_gene: TRBJ2-6
abundance: -
v_gene: TRBV9
d_gene: TRBD1

CDR3nt: TGCAGCGTTGGCAGGGTCCTCTCCTACAATGAGCAGTTCTTC
CDR3aa: CSVGRVLSYNEQFF
j_gene: TRBJ2-1
abundance: -
v_gene: TRBV29-1
d_gene: -

CDR3nt: TGTGCCAGCGGCGTGAGCTCCTACGAGCAGTACTTC
CDR3aa: CASGVSSYEQYF
j_gene: TRBJ2-7
abundance: few
v_gene: TRBV7-2
d_gene: -

CDR3nt: TGTGCCAGTAGTCCGTCCGGGACAGGGGTTGATGAGCAGTTCTTC
CDR3aa: CASSPSGTGVDEQFF
j_gene: TRBJ2-1
abundance: once
v_gene: TRBV19
d_gene: TRBD1

CDR3nt: TGTGCCAGCAGCGTTACAGGGGGTACGGATCAGCCCCAGCATTTT
CDR3aa: CASSVTGGTDQPQHF
j_gene: TRBJ1-5
abundance: -
v_gene: TRBV7-4
d_gene: TRBD1

CDR3nt: TGTGCCAGCAGGGGACAAAGCGCCCTCTCGAATGAGCAGTTCTTC
CDR3aa: CASRGQSALSNEQFF
j_gene: TRBJ2-1
abundance: -
v_gene: TRBV28
d_gene: -

CDR3nt: TGTGCCAGCAGTTTCCGGGGACGCGAGCAGTACTTC
CDR3aa: CASSFRGREQYF
j_gene: TRBJ2-7
abundance: -
v_gene: TRBV6-5
d_gene: -

CDR3nt: TGTGCCAGCAGCCCGGGTTTGGGTGAAGCTTTCTTT
CDR3aa: CASSPGLGEAFF
j_gene: TRBJ1-1
abundance: -
v_gene: TRBV6-5
d_gene: -

CDR3nt: TGTGCCAGCAGCTCCCTCGCCGGATCCTACGAGCAGTACTTC
CDR3aa: CASSSLAGSYEQYF
j_gene: TRBJ2-7
abundance: -
v_gene: TRBV7-9
d_gene: -

CDR3nt: TGTGCCAGCAGCTCTCTAGCAGGGACTGAAGCTTTCTTT
CDR3aa: CASSSLAGTEAFF
j_gene: TRBJ1-1
abundance: -
v_gene: TRBV5-8
d_gene: -

CDR3nt: TGTGCCAGCAGGGAGGGGTTAGCGGGAGGCTACGAGCAGTACTTC
CDR3aa: CASREGLAGGYEQYF
j_gene: TRBJ2-7
abundance: -
v_gene: TRBV2
d_gene: TRBD2

CDR3nt: TGCAGCGTTCCCTTCAGGGGGGAAGCTTTCTTT
CDR3aa: CSVPFRGEAFF
j_gene: TRBJ1-1
abundance: -
v_gene: TRBV29-1
d_gene: TRBD1

CDR3nt: TGTGCCTTCTCAGGCAGGAACGAGCAGTACTTC
CDR3aa: CAFSGRNEQYF
j_gene: TRBJ2-7
abundance: -
v_gene: TRBV2
d_gene: -

CDR3nt: TGTGCCAGCAGCGTAGGAGTGGGTCGGTACGAGCAGTACTTC
CDR3aa: CASSVGVGRYEQYF
j_gene: TRBJ2-7
abundance: -
v_gene: TRBV9
d_gene: -

CDR3nt: TGTGCCAGCAGCACGACAGGGATGAGGGAAGCTTTCTTT
CDR3aa: CASSTTGMREAFF
j_gene: TRBJ1-1
abundance: -
v_gene: TRBV14
d_gene: TRBD1

CDR3nt: TGCAGCGTTGAAGTCCCGGGGAAGGAGTACGAGCAGTACTTC
CDR3aa: CSVEVPGKEYEQYF
j_gene: TRBJ2-7
abundance: -
v_gene: TRBV29-1
d_gene: -

CDR3nt: TGTGCCAGCTCACCTCCGGCAGGGGGGCAGACCCAGTACTTC
CDR3aa: CASSPPAGGQTQYF
j_gene: TRBJ2-5
abundance: -
v_gene: TRBV18
d_gene: -

CDR3nt: TGTGCCAGCAGACCAGCGGTGACCTACGAGCAGTACTTC
CDR3aa: CASRPAVTYEQYF
j_gene: TRBJ2-7
abundance: -
v_gene: TRBV7-2
d_gene: -

CDR3nt: TGTGCCAGCAGCTCCCGATGGGATACGCAGTATTTT
CDR3aa: CASSSRWDTQYF
j_gene: TRBJ2-3
abundance: -
v_gene: TRBV7-3
d_gene: -

CDR3nt: TGTGCCAGCAGCTCAGGGCCGGGCAACGAGCAGTACTTC
CDR3aa: CASSSGPGNEQYF
j_gene: TRBJ2-7
abundance: -
v_gene: TRBV5-6
d_gene: -

CDR3nt: TGTGCCAGCAGCGTCCTAGCGGAGGCGAGCAATGAGCAGTTCTTC
CDR3aa: CASSVLAEASNEQFF
j_gene: TRBJ2-1
abundance: -
v_gene: TRBV9
d_gene: TRBD2

CDR3nt: TGCGCCAGCAGCCCCCCGGGGAAGGATACGCAGTATTTT
CDR3aa: CASSPPGKDTQYF
j_gene: TRBJ2-3
abundance: -
v_gene: TRBV4-3
d_gene: -

CDR3nt: TGTGCCAGCAGCTTAGGGTCGCGCAGGGGAGCTCACGAGCAGTACTTC
CDR3aa: CASSLGSRRGAHEQYF
j_gene: TRBJ2-7
abundance: -
v_gene: TRBV7-9
d_gene: -

CDR3nt: TGTGCCAGCAGCTTACAAGGGAACTCCTACGAGCAGTACTTC
CDR3aa: CASSLQGNSYEQYF
j_gene: TRBJ2-7
abundance: -
v_gene: TRBV7-9
d_gene: -

CDR3nt: TGTGCCATCAGCTCTGAGGGGGGGAGCGGCTATGAGCAGTTCTTC
CDR3aa: CAISSEGGSGYEQFF
j_gene: TRBJ2-1
abundance: -
v_gene: TRBV10-3
d_gene: -